Below are 8 T cell receptor beta chains sequenced from a single sample in a study of a mutant IDH1 vaccine in newly diagnosed glioma. Sequenced by immunoSEQ multiplex PCR; TCRdb stores in-frame clones only, minus some. Here the sample spans about 66,000 clones, about 73% being singletons. Time point: week 35, safety follow-up. Vaccine doses each comprised 300 ug of mutant IDH1 20-mer peptide, with topical imiquimod. No antigen has been identified for these receptors. This sample comprised PBMCs, obtained from a glioma patient whose treatment included an IDH1 peptide vaccine. These receptors came from a man aged 45-65 years with glioma.

This rearrangement joins TRBV30 to TRBJ2-1, with D uncertain. V was trimmed by 1 base and J by 7 bases, leaving 17 bases between them. CDR1 and CDR2 (germline): GTSNPN, SVGIG (reference sequence). The CDR3 totals 15 residues. The CDR3 bases are TGTGCCTGGAGTGGACGATCCCAATCTTGGAATGAGCAGTTCTTC. As protein: CAWSGRSQSWNEQFF.

This rearrangement joins TRBV18 to TRBJ1-2; 9 bases map to TRBD1. Per germline, CDR1 KGHSH and CDR2 LQKENI. J was trimmed by 8 bases and V by 3 bases; bases with no gene match: 19. This CDR3 is 18 amino acids long. CDR3 amino acids: CASSPPGTLTGGAEGYTF. The CDR3 region has the DNA TGTGCCAGCTCACCCCCGGGAACCTTAACAGGGGGCGCCGAGGGCTACACCTTC.

A remark on this clone: A read error may produce the germline difference seen at one junction end. Here the CDR3 reads CASSPGGRGETQYF. In nucleotides, the CDR3 is TGTGCTAGCAGTCCGGGGGGCCGCGGAGAGACCCAGTACTTC. The J gene is TRBJ2-5, the V gene TRBV7-7; D is possibly TRBD2 (7 bases). Germline V CDR1 and CDR2: SSHAT, FNYEAQ (reference sequence). The CDR3 consists of 14 residues.

The chain uses TRBV14 and TRBJ2-3; D might be TRBD1 (5 bases). This CDR3 is 14 amino acids long. The germline V gene has CDR1 SGHDN and CDR2 FVKESK. V lost 3 bases to trimming and J lost 2 bases, with 9 bases between them. The CDR3 nucleotides read TGTGCCAGCAGCCAGGGGCTGTACACAGATACGCAGTATTTT. Translated, it gives CASSQGLYTDTQYF.

The chain couples TRBV30 to TRBJ1-6; tentative D call: TRBD1 (5 bases). With 6 bases removed from V and 1 base from J, the gap between germline ends came to 16 bases. Germline V gene lookup returns CDR1 GTSNPN and CDR2 SVGIG (reference sequence). The CDR3 has 16 amino acids. Here the CDR3 reads CACHGTGTSYNSPLHF. DNA of the CDR3: TGTGCCTGTCACGGGACGGGGACTTCCTATAATTCACCCCTCCACTTT.

The rearrangement links TRBV6-5 to TRBJ1-2; no definite D call. Trimming stripped 7 bases from V and 3 bases from J, with 9 bases between. The CDR3 is 12 amino acids. The germline V gene encodes CDR1 MNHEY and CDR2 SVGAGI. The CDR3 coding sequence is TGTGCCAGCAACCCACTAGACTATGGCTACACCTTC. Protein sequence: CASNPLDYGYTF.

This chain links TRBV4-3 with TRBJ2-1, with TRBD2 matching 10 bases. Germline lookup yields CDR1 LGHNA and CDR2 YSLEER. Losses at the gene ends were 0 bases for V and 10 bases for J; bases not matched to a gene: 0. The CDR3 has 13 amino acids. The CDR3 loop reads CASSQETSGEQFF. CDR3 DNA: TGCGCCAGCAGCCAAGAGACTAGCGGGGAGCAGTTCTTC.

This chain connects TRBV7-9 to TRBJ1-1, with TRBD1 identical over 10 bases. The V and J ends lost 4 bases and 1 base, in that order; junction bases with no gene match: 12. In germline, CDR1 is SEHNR, CDR2 FQNEAQ (reference sequence). This CDR3 comprises 18 residues. CDR3 sequence (DNA): TGTGCCAGCAGCTCCGGTCGGGGACAGGGGCGGAGGAACACTGAAGCTTTCTTT. Translated, it gives CASSSGRGQGRRNTEAFF.